This is a list of T cell receptor beta chains from one sample in a study of T cells after yellow fever vaccination. Each CDR3 protein gets one entry after TCRdb re-called the 5' RACE reads with MiXCR. The data show approximately 300,000 distinct CDR3 sequences, around 10% seen once. Specimen: CD4+ T cells sorted from PBMCs, collected 45 days after the yellow fever booster vaccination. The receptors come from a young man who received the YFV17D yellow fever vaccine. Each CDR3 is given with its conserved first and last residue. Fields, in order: D gene, J gene, clone size, V gene, CDR3 DNA, CDR3 protein. D genes are given only for firm matches. For some rows the clone size is stated as once, few or many, or as a class when expanded; others skip it.

TRBD2,TRBJ2-5,many,TRBV18,TGTGCCAGCTCACCCCTCTATCGGAGACGTAGCGGGGGGTCCCAAGAGACCCAGTACTTC,CASSPLYRRRSGGSQETQYF
.,TRBJ1-5,.,TRBV2,TGTGCCAGCAGTACACGGAGCGGGAATCAGCCCCAGCATTTT,CASSTRSGNQPQHF
.,TRBJ1-2,.,TRBV3-1,TGTGCCAGCAGCCCTTTAAGAACAGACTTCTATGGCTACACCTTC,CASSPLRTDFYGYTF
TRBD1,TRBJ1-2,.,TRBV29-1,TGCAGCGCTCAGGGGGCCCATGGTTATGGCTACACCTTC,CSAQGAHGYGYTF
TRBD2,TRBJ2-4,few,TRBV2,TGTGCCAGCAGAGAGCGGGAAAGAAACATTCAGTACTTC,CASRERERNIQYF
.,TRBJ1-2,few,TRBV7-9,TGTGCCAGCAGCCTCCCCCTACTAGACACCAACTATGGCTACACCTTC,CASSLPLLDTNYGYTF
TRBD1,TRBJ1-2,few,TRBV5-4,TGTGCCAGCAGATCCGGGACAGGGGGCGCATACACCTTC,CASRSGTGGAYTF
.,TRBJ2-4,.,TRBV4-3,TGCGCCAGCAGCCAAGATGTGACGGGGGTTCGGAACATTCAGTACTTC,CASSQDVTGVRNIQYF
.,TRBJ1-1,.,TRBV4-2,TGTGCCAGCAGCCAAAGAGGGGGGTACACTGAAGCTTTCTTT,CASSQRGGYTEAFF
TRBD2,TRBJ2-3,.,TRBV20-1,TGCAGTGCAGCGGGGGCAGGGGCAGATACGCAGTATTTT,CSAAGAGADTQYF
.,TRBJ1-5,.,TRBV9,TGTGCCAGCAGCGTAGATGGGGTCCGCGCTCAGCCCCAGCATTTT,CASSVDGVRAQPQHF
.,TRBJ2-1,many,TRBV27,TGTGCCAGCAGCTATCGACCGGCGGAAGGGGCCTACAATGAGCAGTTCTTC,CASSYRPAEGAYNEQFF
TRBD1,TRBJ1-1,many,TRBV25-1,TGTGCCAGCAGTGCTAGACAGGGGGCGAAAGGTAGAAATGAAGCTTTCTTT,CASSARQGAKGRNEAFF
.,TRBJ2-1,.,TRBV24-1,TGTGCCACCAGTGATTCCAGGGTGGTGAATGAGCAGTTCTTC,CATSDSRVVNEQFF
.,TRBJ2-3,many,TRBV7-3,TGTGCCAGCAGCTTACAAGCAGCCACAGATACGCAGTATTTT,CASSLQAATDTQYF
TRBD1,TRBJ1-6,few,TRBV4-3,TGCGCCAGCAGCCAAGAACCACAGGGGTATTCACCCCTCCACTTT,CASSQEPQGYSPLHF
TRBD2,TRBJ2-7,few,TRBV20-1,TGCAGTGCTAGAGTGGCTAGCGGGCGGCTCTCCTACGAGCAGTACTTC,CSARVASGRLSYEQYF
.,TRBJ2-1,many,TRBV5-1,TGCGCCAGCAGCTTGGGGGGCAAGGAGAATGAGCAGTTCTTC,CASSLGGKENEQFF
TRBD2,TRBJ2-3,many,TRBV4-3,TGCGCCAGCAGCCGGACTAGCGGGCCTGCCGATACGCAGTATTTT,CASSRTSGPADTQYF
.,TRBJ2-5,many,TRBV7-9,TGTGCCAGCAGCCCAACGCGGGGCTACCAAGAGACCCAGTACTTC,CASSPTRGYQETQYF
.,TRBJ2-5,few,TRBV7-2,TGTGCCAGCAGCACCCGACAGTACGAAGAGACCCAGTACTTC,CASSTRQYEETQYF
.,TRBJ1-1,few,TRBV20-1,TGCAGTGCTAGACAGGGTACGAGGAACACTGAAGCTTTCTTT,CSARQGTRNTEAFF
TRBD1,TRBJ1-2,many,TRBV5-1,TGCGCCAGCAGCTTGGGACCGGGACAGGGGATCGGCTATGGCTACACCTTC,CASSLGPGQGIGYGYTF
TRBD2,TRBJ2-3,few,TRBV4-3,TGCGCCAGCAGCAAGGGACTAGCGGCAGATACGCAGTATTTT,CASSKGLAADTQYF
.,TRBJ2-5,few,TRBV5-1,TGCGCCAGCAGCTCGGGGCCCGACGGGACCCAGTACTTC,CASSSGPDGTQYF
.,TRBJ2-3,.,TRBV20-1,TGCAGTGCTATTTCGGGTACGCAGTATTTT,CSAISGTQYF
.,TRBJ1-2,many,TRBV4-1,TGCGCCAGCAGCCAAGAAGGCCGCGCGCGCTATGGCTACACCTTC,CASSQEGRARYGYTF
TRBD2,TRBJ2-1,few,TRBV6-5,TGTGCCAGCCGACTAGCGGGGGACCCTTACAATGAGCAGTTCTTC,CASRLAGDPYNEQFF
.,TRBJ2-1,many,TRBV7-6,TGTGCCAGCAGTTACTCTAGTTATGAGCAGTTCTTC,CASSYSSYEQFF
.,TRBJ1-4,few,TRBV5-4,TGTGCCAGCAGCACCTCAGGTGGGGACGAAAAACTGTTTTTT,CASSTSGGDEKLFF
.,TRBJ2-5,.,TRBV9,TGTGCCAGCAGCGTAGAGGTCAGTGGGGAGACCCAGTACTTC,CASSVEVSGETQYF
.,TRBJ1-1,few,TRBV29-1,TGCAGCGTTCCTACAGGGTCCCACACTGAAGCTTTCTTT,CSVPTGSHTEAFF
TRBD1,TRBJ2-3,.,TRBV5-1,TGCGCCAGCAGCTGGGACAGCCACACAGATACGCAGTATTTT,CASSWDSHTDTQYF
TRBD1,TRBJ1-1,.,TRBV5-6,TGTGCCAGCAGCTTGTCGACAGGGGTTCGGAACACTGAAGCTTTCTTT,CASSLSTGVRNTEAFF
TRBD2,TRBJ2-6,.,TRBV4-1,TGCGCCAGCAGCCAAGTTACGGGGGGCTCTGGGGCCAACGTCCTGACTTTC,CASSQVTGGSGANVLTF
TRBD2,TRBJ2-3,few,TRBV20-1,TGCAGTGCTAGCCTAGCGGGGGGAAGCACAGATACGCAGTATTTT,CSASLAGGSTDTQYF
TRBD1,TRBJ2-7,.,TRBV6-5,TGTGCCAGCACCCTAGGGACAGGGGAATCCTACGAGCAGTACTTC,CASTLGTGESYEQYF
.,TRBJ1-2,few,TRBV20-1,TGCAGTGCTAGAGGGGGGGCAGGCGATGGCTACACCTTC,CSARGGAGDGYTF
.,TRBJ2-3,.,TRBV19,TGTGCCAGTAGTATTTACGGCCAAGGTGGGTCAGATACGCAGTATTTT,CASSIYGQGGSDTQYF
.,TRBJ2-7,.,TRBV4-3,TGCGCCAGCAGCTTTGTGGGGGAGGCCTACGAGCAGTACTTC,CASSFVGEAYEQYF
.,TRBJ2-5,many,TRBV9,TGTGCCAGCAGCGTATACTCCGGGACCAACCAAGAGACCCAGTACTTC,CASSVYSGTNQETQYF
.,TRBJ1-3,.,TRBV5-1,TGCGCCAGCAGCATGGACGGTGCCGGCTCTGGAAACACCATATATTTT,CASSMDGAGSGNTIYF